Below are 7 T cell receptor beta chains sequenced from a single sample in a study of cytomegalovirus exposure and HLA in healthy donors. The primer mix had 60 Vbeta and 13 Jbeta primers. The table came from immunoSEQ multiplex PCR; TCRdb's copy has only in-frame clones and leaves some out. Among 95,000 to 150,000 clones listed, less than 85% were seen once. Sequencing was done on a sample of PBMCs. The receptors shown here come from a man between 18 and 35 years old in good health and CMV-seropositive.

About this clone itself: Other DNA sequences within the sample encode an identical CDR3. V is TRBV19 and J is TRBJ1-1, with no clear D. The V and J ends lost 5 bases and 0 bases respectively, with 7 bases between them. The V gene's germline CDR1 is LNHDA and CDR2 SQIVND (reference sequence). The CDR3 loop spans 13 amino acids. In nucleotides, the CDR3 is TGTGCCAGTAGTGGGCAGTTGAACACTGAAGCTTTCTTT. This gives the protein CASSGQLNTEAFF.

The V call is TRBV19, the J call TRBJ2-2; D is possibly TRBD2 (6 bases). Germline lookup yields CDR1 LNHDA and CDR2 SQIVND (reference sequence). Trimming shortened V by 7 bases and J by 7 bases, and 22 bases separated the two germline ends. The CDR3 contains 16 residues. The CDR3 spells CASKILGGLGVGELFF. CDR3 bases: TGTGCCAGTAAAATATTAGGAGGGCTTGGTGTCGGGGAGCTGTTTTTT. Supplemented by reference TRBV19 and TRBJ2-2, the full variable domain reads DGGITQSPKYLFRKEGQNVTLSCEQNLNHDAMYWYRQDPGQGLRLIYYSQIVNDFQKGDIAEGYSVSREKKESFPLTVTSAQKNPTAFYLCASKILGGLGVGELFFGEGSRLTVL.

This sequence joins TRBV10-3 and TRBJ2-2; 7 positions match TRBD1. V lost 11 bases and J lost 4; bases outside the gene matches: 7. CDR1 is ENHRY, CDR2 SYGVKD, per germline. CDR3 length equals 13 residues. CDR3 DNA sequence: TGTGCCGCCGGGGACAGCCCCACCGGGGAGCTGTTTTTT. It yields the protein CAAGDSPTGELFF.

The rearrangement joins TRBV9 to TRBJ2-7, with 7 bases fitting TRBD1. This CDR3 is built from 14 residues. The V segment lost 4 bases and the J segment 1 base; nucleotides outside the gene matches: 5. The germline V gene encodes CDR1 SGDLS and CDR2 YYNGEE. CDR3 DNA: TGTGCCAGCAGCCCCTGGGACAGATCCTACGAGCAGTACTTC. Translation gives CASSPWDRSYEQYF.

The V call is TRBV11-2, the J call TRBJ1-4; perhaps TRBD1 as D (6 bases). CDR1 SGHAT and CDR2 FQNNGV come from the germline V gene. The CDR3 length is 15 residues. V lost 5 bases and J 3 bases, leaving 13 bases between the germline ends. This chain's CDR3 is CASSLQGFANEKLFF. The CDR3 DNA is TGTGCCAGCAGCCTACAGGGCTTCGCTAATGAAAAACTGTTTTTT. Drawing the rest from reference TRBV11-2 and TRBJ1-4, the complete variable domain is EAGVAQSPRYKIIEKRQSVAFWCNPISGHATLYWYQQILGQGPKLLIQFQNNGVVDDSQLPKDRFSAERLKGVDSTLKIQPAKLEDSAVYLCASSLQGFANEKLFFGSGTQLSVL.

V usage is TRBV7-6 and J usage is TRBJ2-2; TRBD2 matches at 8 bases. Losses at the gene ends were 6 bases for V and 4 bases for J; bases not matched to a gene: 7. From germline, CDR1 is SGHVS and CDR2 FNYEAQ. The CDR3 sequence is 15 residues long. The CDR3: CASRLTSGPTGELFF. CDR3 coding DNA: TGTGCCAGCAGGCTCACTAGCGGACCCACCGGGGAGCTGTTTTTT.

The rearrangement joins TRBV28 to TRBJ2-1, with 7 bases aligning to TRBD1. The CDR3 has 15 amino acids. Germline V CDR1 and CDR2: MDHEN, SYDVKM. With 6 bases clipped from V and 5 bases from J, the junction kept 10 bases outside the gene matches. CDR3 DNA sequence: TGTGCCAGCAGCCTGGTGGGACAGCGGAACAATGAGCAGTTCTTC. Translated: CASSLVGQRNNEQFF. The complete variable domain, with remaining parts taken from reference TRBV28 and TRBJ2-1, reads DVKVTQSSRYLVKRTGEKVFLECVQDMDHENMFWYRQDPGLGLRLIYFSYDVKMKEKGDIPEGYSVSREKKERFSLILESASTNQTSMYLCASSLVGQRNNEQFFGPGTRLTVL.